These 14 T cell receptor beta chains came from one sample sequenced in a study of blood T cell repertoires in COVID-19. The protocol was immunoSEQ multiplex PCR, while the TCRdb copy is restricted to in-frame clones and leaves out a portion. The sample holds 37,000 or so clones, around nine tenths seen once. The material sequenced was peripheral blood. The source of these receptors is a man aged 55 to 69 with active COVID-19.

This chain links TRBV10-3 with TRBJ2-2, with 8 bases fitting TRBD1. CDR3 length equals 15 residues. Germline CDR1 reads ENHRY; CDR2 reads SYGVKD. V lost 4 bases and J lost 3; bases outside the gene matches: 4. In DNA form, the CDR3 reads TGTGCCATCAGTGGGACAGGGCGGGACACCGGGGAGCTGTTTTTT. As protein: CAISGTGRDTGELFF.

The J gene is TRBJ2-7, the V gene TRBV7-6, with D hard to call. V dropped 2 bases and J dropped 8 bases, with 10 bases sitting between them. The CDR3 sequence is 12 residues long. CDR1 and CDR2 from the germline V gene are SGHVS and FNYEAQ. CDR3 sequence (DNA): TGTGCCAGCAGCTTATTTAGTCGTCAGCAGTACTTC. Residues: CASSLFSRQQYF.

J is TRBJ2-3 and V is TRBV4-3; D perhaps matches TRBD2 (6 bases). V was clipped by 0 bases and J by 4 bases, with 17 bases between them. The CDR3 loop spans 17 amino acids. Germline V lookup: CDR1 LGHNA, CDR2 YSLEER. The CDR3 loop reads CASSQDRDLRGSDTQYF. CDR3 nucleotide sequence: TGCGCCAGCAGCCAAGATCGGGACCTACGGGGGTCAGATACGCAGTATTTT.

The chain joins TRBV5-1 to TRBJ1-1; D unresolved. Germline CDR1 is SGHRS and CDR2 is YFSETQ. Trimming pared 2 bases from V and 1 base from J, leaving 6 bases between. There are 13 residues in the CDR3. CDR3 in DNA: TGCGCCAGCAGCTTTGACACGAACACTGAAGCTTTCTTT. As protein: CASSFDTNTEAFF.

There are many counts of this clone. The chain recombines TRBV7-3 with TRBJ2-7; the D gene is possibly TRBD2 (5 bases). The CDR3 covers 16 residues. V lost 5 bases, J lost 2 bases, and 19 bases lay in between. CDR1 and CDR2 from the germline V gene are SGHTA and FQGTGA. CDR3 amino acids: CASSPDGLAVTYEQYF. The DNA of the CDR3 is TGTGCCAGCAGCCCTGATGGGCTAGCAGTAACCTACGAGCAGTACTTC.

This clone was seen a single time. The chain uses TRBV5-1 and TRBJ2-7; 9 positions match TRBD2. Germline CDR1 and CDR2: SGHRS and YFSETQ. V lost 2 bases to trimming and J lost 5 bases; unmatched junction nucleotides: 5. This CDR3 has 14 amino acids. The CDR3 protein is CASSLSVAGDEQYF. The CDR3 DNA reads TGCGCCAGCAGCTTATCGGTAGCGGGAGACGAGCAGTACTTC. The variable domain in full, with the rest retrieved from reference TRBV5-1 and TRBJ2-7, is KAGVTQTPRYLIKTRGQQVTLSCSPISGHRSVSWYQQTPGQGLQFLFEYFSETQRNKGNFPGRFSGRQFSNSRSEMNVSTLELGDSALYLCASSLSVAGDEQYFGPGTRLTVT.

The chain employs TRBV19 and TRBJ2-1; D might be TRBD2 (5 bases). V lost 3 bases to trimming and J lost 0 bases, with 9 bases between them. The germline gives CDR1 LNHDA, CDR2 SQIVND (reference sequence). CDR3 length: 15 residues. CDR3 coding DNA: TGTGCCAGTAGTATCAACGGGAACTCCTACAATGAGCAGTTCTTC. This translates into CASSINGNSYNEQFF.

V and J are TRBV18 and TRBJ2-1; TRBD2 agrees at 8 bases. Germline assignment: CDR1 KGHSH and CDR2 LQKENI. J gave up 6 bases and V 5 bases, and 3 bases lay outside the gene matches. The CDR3 runs 13 residues. The chain's CDR3 is CASSNGRGNEQFF. Written as DNA, the CDR3 is TGTGCCAGCTCAAACGGGAGGGGCAATGAGCAGTTCTTC.

The rearrangement uses TRBV19 and TRBJ1-1, with a weak D call TRBD1 (6 bases). The ends were cut back, 5 bases at V and 0 bases at J, with 10 bases in the middle. CDR3 length equals 14 residues. Germline values: CDR1 LNHDA, CDR2 SQIVND (reference sequence). The CDR3 DNA is TGTGCCAGTAGTGTCAGACAGGTGAACACTGAAGCTTTCTTT. Translating gives CASSVRQVNTEAFF.

The chain employs TRBV6-5 and TRBJ1-6; 7 bases align to TRBD1. The CDR3 consists of 15 residues. Per the germline V gene, CDR1 is MNHEY and CDR2 is SVGAGI. V trimming: 2 bases; J trimming: 8 bases; junction bases outside the gene matches: 6. CDR3: CASSYGGQSYSPLHF. The CDR3, as DNA: TGTGCCAGCAGTTACGGGGGACAGTCCTATTCACCCCTCCACTTT.

This chain connects TRBV29-1 to TRBJ1-1; 9 bases fit TRBD1. V dropped 5 bases and J dropped 4; count of bases not matched to a gene: 5. The length of the CDR3 is 13 residues. The V gene's germline CDR1 is SQVTM and CDR2 ANQGSEA. The CDR3, as DNA: TGCAGCGTTTCGGGGACAGGGCCCACTGAAGCTTTCTTT. Its translation: CSVSGTGPTEAFF.

This CDR3 reads CASSLWAEQPQHF. As DNA, the CDR3 is TGTGCCAGCAGCTTATGGGCAGAACAGCCCCAGCATTTT. The chain combines TRBV7-2 with TRBJ1-5; D remains ambiguous. Germline values: CDR1 SGHTA, CDR2 FQGNSA. The V and J ends lost 2 bases and 7 bases respectively, with 9 bases between them. This CDR3 comprises 13 residues.

The chain carries TRBV7-3 and TRBJ1-1; D possibly corresponds to TRBD1 (6 bases). The CDR3 sequence is 17 residues long. The germline gives CDR1 SGHTA, CDR2 FQGTGA. The germline V and J ends were trimmed by 0 bases and 4 bases, with 18 bases remaining between them. The CDR3 DNA sequence: TGTGCCAGCAGCTTAACGGCCGGCAGGGGTGGTAGCACTGAAGCTTTCTTT. This gives the protein CASSLTAGRGGSTEAFF.

The J gene is TRBJ2-5, the V gene TRBV6-5; possible D gene TRBD1, 7 bases. The CDR3 extends over 15 amino acids. Germline V gene sequence: CDR1 MNHEY, CDR2 SVGAGI. Between the trimmed V and J ends, which lost 6 bases and 4 bases, there was a span of 18 bases. CDR3 DNA sequence: TGTGCCAGCAGCCGGTGGGCTCAGGGGGGAGAGACCCAGTACTTC. Protein product: CASSRWAQGGETQYF.